A single sample gave rise to the 32 T cell receptor beta chains below, sequenced in a study of OX40 agonist ivuxolimab in advanced cancers. The method was immunoSEQ multiplex PCR; TCRdb's version includes in-frame clones alone and lacks a portion of them. There are tens of thousands of clones in the sample; around 91% occur only once, and roughly 0.38% lies in the top ten. The material was CD4+ or CD8+ T cells sorted from blood, obtained in a trial of the OX40 agonist ivuxolimab. These TCRs come from an adult with an advanced solid tumor such as melanoma, head and neck, liver or kidney cancer.

This clone was recorded only once. The chain uses TRBV4-1 and TRBJ1-5, with D perhaps matching TRBD1 (5 bases). The CDR3 is 15 amino acids. The ends were cut back, 1 base at V and 7 bases at J, with 14 bases in the middle. Germline values: CDR1 MGHRA, CDR2 YSYEKL. The CDR3 is CASSQGRQREQPQHF. The CDR3 coding sequence is TGCGCCAGCAGCCAAGGACGACAGAGGGAACAGCCCCAGCATTTT.

J is TRBJ2-1 and V is TRBV11-2; 7 bases line up with TRBD2. The J segment lost 5 bases and the V segment lost 6 bases, leaving 4 bases of the junction unmatched. CDR1 and CDR2 (germline): SGHAT, FQNNGV. The CDR3 has 13 amino acids. The CDR3 nucleotides read TGTGCCAGCAGACGCGGGAGTGACAATGAGCAGTTCTTC. This gives the protein CASRRGSDNEQFF.

The chain combines TRBV9 with TRBJ2-3; D unclear. V was trimmed by 3 bases and J by 2 bases, leaving 13 bases between them. Per germline, CDR1 SGDLS and CDR2 YYNGEE. CDR3 size: 15 residues. The CDR3 protein is CASSATKTDTDTQYF. CDR3 DNA: TGTGCCAGCAGCGCAACCAAGACTGACACAGATACGCAGTATTTT.

This chain uses TRBV9 with TRBJ2-5; D gene uncertain. V dropped 4 bases and J dropped 5 bases, with 18 bases sitting between them. The CDR3 spans 15 residues. Per germline, CDR1 SGDLS and CDR2 YYNGEE. CDR3 sequence: CASSPQNSARETQYF. The CDR3 DNA follows: TGTGCCAGCAGCCCCCAGAACTCCGCGAGGGAGACCCAGTACTTC. The whole variable domain, remainder taken from reference TRBV9 and TRBJ2-5, is DSGVTQTPKHLITATGQRVTLRCSPRSGDLSVYWYQQSLDQGLQFLIQYYNGEERAKGNILERFSAQQFPDLHSELNLSSLELGDSALYFCASSPQNSARETQYFGPGTRLLVL.

The chain employs TRBV30 and TRBJ2-1; 14 bases line up with TRBD2. The germline V gene has CDR1 GTSNPN and CDR2 SVGIG (reference sequence). The trim removed 1 base at V and 10 bases at J, leaving 18 bases unmatched. CDR3 length: 19 residues. The CDR3 here is CAWSAPHLSTSGRAVEQFF. The CDR3, as DNA: TGTGCCTGGAGTGCGCCCCACCTTTCGACTAGCGGGAGGGCCGTCGAGCAGTTCTTC.

The chain is built from TRBV1 and TRBJ2-6; the D call of TRBD2 is as the table states it, not checked on the DNA. TRBV1 is described as a pseudogene. The CDR3 totals 19 residues. The CDR3 loop reads CTSSPWTSGRFSGANVLTF. CDR3 DNA sequence: TGCACCAGCAGCCCCTGGACTAGCGGGAGGTTCTCTGGGGCCAACGTCCTGACTTTC.

The chain couples TRBV6-5 to TRBJ2-7; D is ambiguous. Germline V gene lookup returns CDR1 MNHEY and CDR2 SVGAGI. There are 13 residues in the CDR3. The V and J ends lost 8 bases and 0 bases respectively, with 11 bases between them. The CDR3 region has the DNA TGTGCCAGCGCAGAAGGGATCTCCTACGAGCAGTACTTC. Its translation: CASAEGISYEQYF.

For the CDR3, the DNA is TGTGCCAGCAGCAAAGTCTGTGACAGGGGCCAAGAGACCCAGTACTTC. It codes for CASSKVCDRGQETQYF. The chain recombines TRBV21-1 with TRBJ2-5; the table gives TRBD1 as D, unverified against the DNA. TRBV21-1 is recorded as a pseudogene. The length of the CDR3 is 16 residues.

The chain couples TRBV5-1 to TRBJ1-1; D is possibly TRBD1 (5 bases). This CDR3 has 14 residues. Trimming cost V 4 bases and J 1 base, with 11 bases left between them. Germline CDR1 reads SGHRS; CDR2 reads YFSETQ. The CDR3 here is CASSPYTGNTEAFF. CDR3 DNA: TGCGCCAGCAGCCCGTATACAGGGAACACTGAAGCTTTCTTT.

This chain uses TRBV11-3 with TRBJ1-4; tentative D call: TRBD1 (5 bases). CDR3 length: 16 residues. CDR1 SGHNT and CDR2 YENEEA come from the germline V gene. V gave up 1 base and J gave up 8 bases, with 17 bases separating them. The CDR3, as DNA: TGTGCCAGCAGCTTAGTTGGAGGGGCAGGAGACGAAAAACTGTTTTTT. Its translation is CASSLVGGAGDEKLFF.

V and J are TRBV6-1 and TRBJ2-2; weak D call: TRBD1 (5 bases). Germline CDR1 reads MNHNS; CDR2 reads SASEGT. The germline V and J ends were trimmed by 11 bases and 4 bases, with 17 bases remaining between them. The CDR3 runs to 14 residues. In DNA form, the CDR3 reads TGTGCCGCCAAAGGCAGGGCCACCACCGGGGAGCTGTTTTTT. It encodes CAAKGRATTGELFF.

This chain connects TRBV5-1 to TRBJ2-1, with D perhaps TRBD2 (7 bases). In germline, CDR1 is SGHRS, CDR2 YFSETQ. The CDR3 spans 14 residues. The V and J ends lost 4 bases and 5 bases respectively, with 13 bases between them. The CDR3 coding sequence is TGCGCCAGCAGCATCGGGGGGCTGGACAATGAGCAGTTCTTC. Translation gives CASSIGGLDNEQFF.

This clone was observed a single time. The chain is built from TRBV19 and TRBJ1-2; tentative D call: TRBD1 (5 bases). The V end was cut by 5 bases, the J end by 8 bases, with 15 bases between. The CDR3 is 13 residues long. Germline V lookup: CDR1 LNHDA, CDR2 SQIVND (reference sequence). The CDR3 DNA reads as TGTGCCAGTAGTGACAGCACCTTAAGGGGCTACACCTTC. Translation: CASSDSTLRGYTF.

The chain is built from TRBV7-2 and TRBJ1-4; no definite D call. The CDR3 extends over 14 amino acids. The V gene lost 0 bases and the J gene lost 6 bases, with 8 bases spanning the gap. Per germline, CDR1 SGHTA and CDR2 FQGNSA. The CDR3 reads CASSLAFADEKLFF. CDR3 sequence (DNA): TGTGCCAGCAGCTTAGCTTTTGCGGATGAAAAACTGTTTTTT.

The chain employs TRBV18 and TRBJ1-2, with D hard to call. This CDR3 region has 16 residues. The germline V gene encodes CDR1 KGHSH and CDR2 LQKENI. Trimming left V 1 base short and J 4 bases short, with 16 bases between. The CDR3 here is CASSPQEAGSIYGYTF. CDR3 DNA: TGTGCCAGCTCACCACAAGAAGCTGGGTCGATCTATGGCTACACCTTC.

The chain carries TRBV6-1 and TRBJ2-7, with 7 bases identical to TRBD1. The V gene's germline CDR1 is MNHNS and CDR2 SASEGT. J lost 1 base, V lost 2 bases, and 5 bases had no gene match. The CDR3 consists of 15 residues. The CDR3 is CASSELKGASYEQYF. The CDR3 DNA sequence: TGTGCCAGCAGTGAACTGAAGGGGGCTTCCTACGAGCAGTACTTC.

This chain connects TRBV7-2 to TRBJ2-1; 11 positions agree with TRBD2. CDR1 is SGHTA, CDR2 FQGNSA, per germline. The V gene end was trimmed by 4 bases and the J gene end by 3 bases; junction bases not matched to a gene: 2. This CDR3 has 15 residues. The CDR3 reads CASSSGLAGYNEQFF. The CDR3 nucleotides are TGTGCCAGCAGCTCCGGACTAGCGGGCTACAATGAGCAGTTCTTC. Complete variable domain (other parts from reference TRBV7-2 and TRBJ2-1): GAGVSQSPSNKVTEKGKDVELRCDPISGHTALYWYRQSLGQGLEFLIYFQGNSAPDKSGLPSDRFSAERTGGSVSTLTIQRTQQEDSAVYLCASSSGLAGYNEQFFGPGTRLTVL.

The CDR3 here is CASHDTGRQETQYF. DNA for the CDR3: TGTGCCTCCCATGACACAGGCCGCCAAGAGACCCAGTACTTC. The V call is TRBV27, the J call TRBJ2-5, with D possibly matching TRBD1 (5 bases). This CDR3 comprises 14 residues. Germline V gene sequence: CDR1 MNHEY, CDR2 SMNVEV (reference sequence). V lost 11 bases and J lost 1, with 17 bases in between.

J is TRBJ2-7 and V is TRBV28; 9 bases are a match to TRBD1. This CDR3 comprises 18 residues. The trim removed 1 base at V and 0 bases at J, leaving 10 bases unmatched. Per germline, CDR1 MDHEN and CDR2 SYDVKM. The CDR3 sequence: CASSLFRTQGAGSYEQYF. The CDR3 bases are TGTGCCAGCAGTTTATTTCGGACACAGGGGGCGGGCTCCTACGAGCAGTACTTC.

In DNA, the CDR3 is TGTGCCACCAGCAGAGACGAACACAGGGATGGCTACACCTTC. It encodes CATSRDEHRDGYTF. The V and J genes are TRBV15 and TRBJ1-2, with TRBD1 as a possible D gene (6 bases). The germline V gene has CDR1 LNHNV and CDR2 YYDKDF (reference sequence). CDR3 length: 14 amino acids. V gave up 0 bases and J gave up 6 bases, with 11 bases separating them.

The chain joins TRBV7-2 to TRBJ2-1, with 8 bases identical to TRBD2. The V segment lost 1 base and the J segment 12 bases; nucleotides outside the gene matches: 5. The CDR3 is 13 residues long. Germline V gives CDR1 SGHTA, CDR2 FQGNSA. The CDR3 sequence: CASSLGVGLGQFF. In DNA form, the CDR3 reads TGTGCCAGCAGCTTAGGGGTGGGACTAGGGCAGTTCTTC.

V is TRBV19 and J is TRBJ1-5; D not certain. Germline CDR1 reads LNHDA; CDR2 reads SQIVND (reference sequence). CDR3 length: 13 residues. V was clipped by 7 bases and J by 0 bases, with 7 bases between them. This chain's CDR3 is CASNENSNQPQHF. CDR3 DNA sequence: TGTGCCAGTAATGAGAATAGCAATCAGCCCCAGCATTTT.

The V call is TRBV19, the J call TRBJ1-1; D perhaps matches TRBD1 (6 bases). V was cut by 7 bases and J by 4 bases, with 28 bases left in between. CDR3 size: 18 residues. Germline V gives CDR1 LNHDA, CDR2 SQIVND (reference sequence). CDR3 bases: TGTGCCAGTATCAAGAGATCATTGGGGGGCCTCGATGTCACTGAAGCTTTCTTT. Translated, it gives CASIKRSLGGLDVTEAFF.

Only a few counts were recorded for this clone. The chain uses TRBV4-2 and TRBJ1-5, with D tentatively TRBD1 (5 bases). The germline gives CDR1 LGHNA, CDR2 YNFKEQ. This CDR3 has 15 amino acids. The germline V and J ends were trimmed by 3 bases and 0 bases, with 9 bases remaining between them. CDR3 protein: CASSHFQGSNQPQHF. The CDR3 DNA follows: TGTGCCAGCAGCCACTTCCAGGGTAGCAATCAGCCCCAGCATTTT.

The rearrangement links TRBV11-3 to TRBJ2-2; either TRBD1 or TRBD2 may supply D (5 bases each). V shed 4 bases and J shed 9 bases, with 15 bases lying between them. This CDR3 comprises 14 residues. Germline values: CDR1 SGHNT, CDR2 YENEEA. The CDR3 is CASSSRDQTRELFF. CDR3 DNA sequence: TGTGCCAGCAGCTCCCGGGACCAGACCAGGGAGCTGTTTTTT.

The rearrangement uses TRBV5-6 and TRBJ1-2; D unresolved. The V gene lost 3 bases and the J gene lost 2 bases, with 20 bases spanning the gap. The germline V gene encodes CDR1 SGHDT and CDR2 YYEEEE. The CDR3 is made up of 17 amino acids. As DNA, the CDR3 is TGTGCCAGCAGCTCGGCGGCTCTTAGGGTTTCCAACTATGGCTACACCTTC. The encoded protein is CASSSAALRVSNYGYTF.

This clone has more than one count but fewer than ten. J is TRBJ1-1 and V is TRBV10-1; D remains unclear. Trimming removed 6 bases at V and 5 bases at J, with 13 bases between. CDR1 WNHNN and CDR2 SYGVQD come from the germline V gene (reference sequence). The CDR3 spans 13 residues. The chain's CDR3 is CASRETLRTEAFF. In nucleotides, the CDR3 is TGCGCCAGCAGAGAGACTCTGAGGACTGAAGCTTTCTTT.

The chain has TRBV4-3 and TRBJ1-1; TRBD1 aligns across 7 bases. This CDR3 contains 14 residues. Germline V gene lookup returns CDR1 LGHNA and CDR2 YSLEER. V gave up 4 bases and J gave up 5 bases; unmatched junction bases: 7. CDR3 sequence (DNA): TGCGCCAGCAGCCTTACAGGGGTTGGTACTGAAGCTTTCTTT. Translated, it gives CASSLTGVGTEAFF.

In this sample, this clone turned up once. The rearrangement links TRBV18 to TRBJ1-2; possibly TRBD1 for D (5 bases). The CDR3 covers 12 residues. Trimming removed 2 bases from V and 8 bases from J, with 9 bases in between. The germline gives CDR1 KGHSH, CDR2 LQKENI. The CDR3 bases are TGTGCCAGCTCACCAGGGGGGATCGGCTACACCTTC. This translates into CASSPGGIGYTF.

This rearrangement joins TRBV19 to TRBJ2-1, with 14 bases aligning to TRBD2. Germline loops: CDR1 LNHDA, CDR2 SQIVND (reference sequence). The CDR3 sequence is 21 residues long. V dropped 4 bases and J dropped 6; count of bases not matched to a gene: 20. In DNA form, the CDR3 reads TGTGCCAGTAGTACAAGCCCGGGACTAGCGGGAGAGGGCACGAAGGTCAATGAGCAGTTCTTC. The encoded protein is CASSTSPGLAGEGTKVNEQFF.

As regards this clone: Other DNA sequences of this sample code for an identical CDR3. Here the CDR3 DNA reads TGTGCCAGCTCACCCGGACAGGGCCAAGAGACCCAGTACTTC. Residues: CASSPGQGQETQYF. The V call is TRBV18, the J call TRBJ2-5, with 8 bases fitting TRBD1. This CDR3 is 14 amino acids long. Trimming took 3 bases from V and 1 from J; bases not matched to a gene: 1. Per germline, CDR1 KGHSH and CDR2 LQKENI.

V gene TRBV19 combines with J gene TRBJ2-1; perhaps D is TRBD1 or TRBD2 (7 bases each). Germline V CDR1 and CDR2: LNHDA, SQIVND (reference sequence). CDR3 size: 17 residues. V shed 4 bases and J shed 3 bases, with 19 bases lying between them. The CDR3 region has the DNA TGTGCCAGTAGTACCCAGGGGGGGCTAGCGAACTACAATGAGCAGTTCTTC. Translated: CASSTQGGLANYNEQFF. Using reference TRBV19 and TRBJ2-1 for the parts outside the CDR3, the full variable domain is DGGITQSPKYLFRKEGQNVTLSCEQNLNHDAMYWYRQDPGQGLRLIYYSQIVNDFQKGDIAEGYSVSREKKESFPLTVTSAQKNPTAFYLCASSTQGGLANYNEQFFGPGTRLTVL.